Listed below are T cell receptor beta chains from one sample, sequenced in a study of T-cell reconstitution after alpha-beta-depleted transplantation in children. TCRdb recomputed calls from the PCR reads with MiXCR, one row per CDR3 protein. The sample includes 600,000 to 700,000 distinct CDR3 sequences, approximately 14% seen only once; the top ten take around 0.8%. The sequences come from PBMCs, collected before TCRalphabeta/CD19-depleted stem cell transplant. These receptor sequences come from a girl aged 2-10 years with congenital amegakaryocytic thrombocytopenia, due to receive a stem cell transplant. Each CDR3 is given with its conserved first and last residue.

V gene: TRBV12-3/TRBV12-4; J gene: TRBJ2-2; CDR3 protein: CASDQNTGELFF
V gene: TRBV29-1; J gene: TRBJ1-1; CDR3 protein: CSVAHSDTEAFF
V gene: TRBV20-1; J gene: TRBJ2-1; CDR3 protein: CSARDPASSFEQFF
V gene: TRBV27; J gene: TRBJ1-1; CDR3 protein: CASSSSGVDEAFF
V gene: TRBV11-1; J gene: TRBJ2-4; CDR3 protein: CASSPPQRESGAKNIQYF
V gene: TRBV7-9; J gene: TRBJ2-5; CDR3 protein: CASSLLGSTQYF
V gene: TRBV4-1; J gene: TRBJ1-2; CDR3 protein: CASSLKQGVYGYTF
V gene: TRBV3-1; J gene: TRBJ2-1; CDR3 protein: CASSPGVTRDEQFF
V gene: TRBV19; J gene: TRBJ2-1; CDR3 protein: CASRRSGPGDNEQFF
V gene: TRBV12-3/TRBV12-4; J gene: TRBJ1-5; CDR3 protein: CASSPLRGDQPQHF
V gene: TRBV20-1; J gene: TRBJ2-7; CDR3 protein: CSPSGGTSGYEQYF
V gene: TRBV7-9; J gene: TRBJ2-1; CDR3 protein: CASSLGGTSTYNEQFF
V gene: TRBV9; J gene: TRBJ1-1; CDR3 protein: CASGGDRDTEAFF
V gene: TRBV20-1; J gene: TRBJ2-2; CDR3 protein: CSALRGNTGELFF
V gene: TRBV19; J gene: TRBJ2-3; CDR3 protein: CASSRFAASTDTQYF
V gene: TRBV7-6; J gene: TRBJ2-1; CDR3 protein: CASSSVRAGEQFF
V gene: TRBV5-1; J gene: TRBJ1-6; CDR3 protein: CASSPNEGQVNSPLHF
V gene: TRBV20-1; J gene: TRBJ2-7; CDR3 protein: CSARDPDFSYEQYF
V gene: TRBV20-1; J gene: TRBJ1-5; CDR3 protein: CCARAGRYGGYSNQPQHF
V gene: TRBV12-3/TRBV12-4; J gene: TRBJ2-1; CDR3 protein: CASSQLQGHEQFF
V gene: TRBV29-1; J gene: TRBJ2-1; CDR3 protein: CSVSGTGDSRFEFF